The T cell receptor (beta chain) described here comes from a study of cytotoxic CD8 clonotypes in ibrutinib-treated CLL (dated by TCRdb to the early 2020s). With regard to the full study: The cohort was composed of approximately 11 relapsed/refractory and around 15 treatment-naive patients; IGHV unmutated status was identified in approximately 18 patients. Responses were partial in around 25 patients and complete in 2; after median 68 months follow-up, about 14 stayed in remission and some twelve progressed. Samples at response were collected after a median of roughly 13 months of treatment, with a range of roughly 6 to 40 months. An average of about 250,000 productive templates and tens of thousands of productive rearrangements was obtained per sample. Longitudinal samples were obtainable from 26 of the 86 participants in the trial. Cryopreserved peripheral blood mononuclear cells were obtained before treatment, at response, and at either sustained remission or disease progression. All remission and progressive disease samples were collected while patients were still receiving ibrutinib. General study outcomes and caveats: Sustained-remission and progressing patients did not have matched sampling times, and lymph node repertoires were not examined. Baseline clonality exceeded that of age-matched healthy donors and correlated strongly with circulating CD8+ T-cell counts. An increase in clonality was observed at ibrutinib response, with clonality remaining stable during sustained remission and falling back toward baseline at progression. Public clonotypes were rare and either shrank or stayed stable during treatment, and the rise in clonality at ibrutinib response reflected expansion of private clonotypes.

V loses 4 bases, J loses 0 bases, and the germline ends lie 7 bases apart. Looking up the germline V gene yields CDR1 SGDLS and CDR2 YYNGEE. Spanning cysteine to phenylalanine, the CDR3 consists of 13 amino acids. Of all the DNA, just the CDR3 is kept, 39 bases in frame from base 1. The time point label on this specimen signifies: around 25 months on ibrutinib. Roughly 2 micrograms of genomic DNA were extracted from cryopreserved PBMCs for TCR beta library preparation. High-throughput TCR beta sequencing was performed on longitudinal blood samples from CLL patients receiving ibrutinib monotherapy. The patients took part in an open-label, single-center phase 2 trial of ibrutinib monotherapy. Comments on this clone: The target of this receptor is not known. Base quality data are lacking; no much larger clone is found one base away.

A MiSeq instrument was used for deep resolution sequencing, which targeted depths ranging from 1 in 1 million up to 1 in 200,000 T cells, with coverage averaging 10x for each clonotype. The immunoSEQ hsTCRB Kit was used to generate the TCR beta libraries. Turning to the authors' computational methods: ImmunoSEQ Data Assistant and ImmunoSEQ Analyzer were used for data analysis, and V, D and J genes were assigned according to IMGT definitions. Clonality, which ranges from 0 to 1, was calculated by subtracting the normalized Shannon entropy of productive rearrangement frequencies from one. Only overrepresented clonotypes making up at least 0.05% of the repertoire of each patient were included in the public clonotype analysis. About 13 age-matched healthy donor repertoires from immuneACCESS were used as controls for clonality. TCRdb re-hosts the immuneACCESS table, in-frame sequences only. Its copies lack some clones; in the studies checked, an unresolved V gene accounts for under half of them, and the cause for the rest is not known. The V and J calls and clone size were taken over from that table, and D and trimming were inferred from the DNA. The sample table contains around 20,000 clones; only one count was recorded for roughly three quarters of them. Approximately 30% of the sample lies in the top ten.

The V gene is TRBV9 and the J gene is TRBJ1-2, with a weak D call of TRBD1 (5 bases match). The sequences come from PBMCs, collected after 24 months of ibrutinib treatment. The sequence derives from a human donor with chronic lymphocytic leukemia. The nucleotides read TGTGCCAGCAGCCCGGGACCTAACTATGGCTACACCTTC. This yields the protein CASSPGPNYGYTF. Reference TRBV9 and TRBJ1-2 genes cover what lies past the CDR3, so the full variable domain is DSGVTQTPKHLITATGQRVTLRCSPRSGDLSVYWYQQSLDQGLQFLIQYYNGEERAKGNILERFSAQQFPDLHSELNLSSLELGDSALYFCASSPGPNYGYTFGSGTRLTVV.